The 30 T cell receptor beta chains below were found in one sample sequenced in a study of T-cell reconstitution after alpha-beta-depleted transplantation in children. Unique molecular identifiers were used in preparing the TCRbeta library. MiXCR, run by TCRdb on the PCR reads, gives a single entry per CDR3 protein. The sample comprises about 980,000 distinct CDR3 sequences, around 30% of which are singletons, and 28% rests with the top ten. The sample consisted of PBMCs, mostly from graft donor cells, taken 360 days after TCRalphabeta/CD19-depleted stem cell transplant. The receptors were sampled from a boy younger than two who had a stem cell transplant for SCID, so the T cells may come from the graft donor.

This clonotype was counted many times. J is TRBJ1-5 and V is TRBV12-3 or TRBV12-4; tentatively, D is TRBD1 (5 bases). Trimming shortened V by 7 bases and J by 2 bases, and 18 bases separated the two germline ends. The CDR3 is made up of 16 amino acids. CDR3 in DNA: TGTGCCAGCACTCACTGGGGGGAGAGGGGCAATCAGCCCCAGCATTTT. Protein: CASTHWGERGNQPQHF.

This clonotype was counted only a few times. The rearrangement uses TRBV20-1 and TRBJ2-3; TRBD2 matches at 11 bases. The CDR3 runs 18 residues. The V and J ends lost 6 bases and 0 bases, in that order; junction bases with no gene match: 14. CDR1 is DFQATT, CDR2 SNEGSKA, per germline (reference sequence). The CDR3 DNA reads TGCAGTGCCCCCAATTGGGTAGCGGGGGGGAGGAGCACAGATACGCAGTATTTT. Amino acids: CSAPNWVAGGRSTDTQYF.

The rearrangement joins TRBV15 to TRBJ2-5, with D possibly TRBD1 on 5 matching bases. The V end was cut by 1 base, the J end by 4 bases, with 16 bases between. The germline V gene has CDR1 LNHNV and CDR2 YYDKDF (reference sequence). This CDR3 is 16 amino acids long. CDR3 DNA: TGTGCCACCAGCAGAGTTTGGGGCGGCCCCCGAGAGACCCAGTACTTC. This codes for CATSRVWGGPRETQYF.

V and J are TRBV12-3 or TRBV12-4 and TRBJ1-5; no reliable D call. The V and J ends lost 6 bases and 0 bases respectively, with 9 bases between them. This CDR3 is built from 14 residues. In DNA form, the CDR3 reads TGTGCCAGCAGCCAGGACCTTAGCAATCAGCCCCAGCATTTT. This gives the protein CASSQDLSNQPQHF.

The V call is TRBV20-1, the J call TRBJ2-5; possible D gene TRBD2, 6 bases. Per germline, CDR1 DFQATT and CDR2 SNEGSKA (reference sequence). V lost 5 bases, J lost 0 bases, and 7 bases lay in between. CDR3 length: 12 amino acids. CDR3 region: CSAGGYQETQYF. The CDR3 bases are TGCAGTGCTGGGGGGTACCAAGAGACCCAGTACTTC.

The genes are TRBV12-3 or TRBV12-4 and TRBJ1-1; weak D call: TRBD1 (6 bases). This CDR3 comprises 16 residues. The V end was cut by 4 bases, the J end by 0 bases, with 15 bases between. CDR3 DNA: TGTGCCAGCAGTTACCAGGGGAGAAAGGTGAACACTGAAGCTTTCTTT. Translation: CASSYQGRKVNTEAFF.

The chain links TRBV12-3 or TRBV12-4 to TRBJ2-3; D is undetermined. The V end lost 6 bases, the J end lost 5 bases, and 15 bases lay between the germline ends. The CDR3 loop spans 14 amino acids. The CDR3 region has the DNA TGTGCCAGCAGATGGGCCATTCGTGGAGATACGCAGTATTTT. This translates into CASRWAIRGDTQYF.

This clonotype appeared a few times. The chain has TRBV28 and TRBJ2-3; 8 bases are a match to TRBD1. Germline assignment: CDR1 MDHEN and CDR2 SYDVKM. This CDR3 is 13 amino acids long. The J segment lost 7 bases and the V segment lost 4 bases, leaving 4 bases of the junction unmatched. The CDR3 DNA reads as TGTGCCAGCAGTTCGCGGACAGGGAATACGCAGTATTTT. It codes for CASSSRTGNTQYF.

The gene calls are TRBV12-3 or TRBV12-4 and TRBJ2-1; no firm D call. The CDR3 has 12 residues. V gave up 7 bases and J gave up 9 bases, with 13 bases separating them. CDR3 residues: CASNPTSGEQFF. CDR3 DNA: TGTGCCAGCAACCCGACCTCGGGTGAGCAGTTCTTC.

This chain joins TRBV2 and TRBJ2-3, with D maybe TRBD2 (6 bases). CDR1 and CDR2 (germline): SNHLY, FYNNEI. This CDR3 has 15 amino acids. V lost 5 bases and J lost 1, with 13 bases in between. The CDR3 DNA is TGTGCCAGCAGTACTGGGACTTGGCGCACAGATACGCAGTATTTT. It yields the protein CASSTGTWRTDTQYF.

This clonotype was counted at least ten times. The rearrangement links TRBV29-1 to TRBJ2-4, with 8 nucleotides matching TRBD1. This CDR3 has 13 amino acids. Germline V gives CDR1 SQVTM, CDR2 ANQGSEA. Trimming cost V 6 bases and J 3 bases; bases outside gene matches: 4. The CDR3 spells CSVQDRDKNIQYF. The CDR3 DNA is TGCAGCGTCCAGGACAGGGACAAAAACATTCAGTACTTC.

The rearrangement joins TRBV12-3 or TRBV12-4 to TRBJ2-7; D unresolved. CDR3 length equals 11 residues. Trimming took 3 bases from V and 5 from J, leaving 5 bases between them. For the CDR3, the DNA is TGTGCCAGCAGTTTTCAGGACGAGCAGTACTTC. Translating gives CASSFQDEQYF.

This sequence joins TRBV5-1 and TRBJ2-5, with D perhaps TRBD1 (5 bases). Germline V gene sequence: CDR1 SGHRS, CDR2 YFSETQ. The CDR3 length is 16 residues. V shed 4 bases and J shed 0 bases, with 16 bases lying between them. CDR3: CASSHHSGRDQETQYF. CDR3 bases: TGCGCCAGCAGCCACCACTCCGGCAGGGACCAAGAGACCCAGTACTTC. Full variable domain (missing parts from reference TRBV5-1 and TRBJ2-5): KAGVTQTPRYLIKTRGQQVTLSCSPISGHRSVSWYQQTPGQGLQFLFEYFSETQRNKGNFPGRFSGRQFSNSRSEMNVSTLELGDSALYLCASSHHSGRDQETQYFGPGTRLLVL.

The V call is TRBV5-1, the J call TRBJ2-2, with 9 bases matching TRBD2. V lost 4 bases to trimming and J lost 5 bases; unmatched junction nucleotides: 9. CDR3 length: 16 amino acids. Per germline, CDR1 SGHRS and CDR2 YFSETQ. Here the CDR3 reads CASSGPGLASTGELFF. CDR3 nucleotide sequence: TGCGCCAGCAGCGGCCCTGGACTAGCGTCGACCGGGGAGCTGTTTTTT.

V and J are TRBV4-1 and TRBJ1-6, with unresolved D. Germline CDR1 and CDR2: MGHRA and YSYEKL. The V gene lost 5 bases and the J gene lost 2 bases, with 13 bases spanning the gap. The CDR3 has 16 residues. CDR3 nucleotide sequence: TGCGCCAGCAGCGGCGAGCCCGCACCCTATAATTCACCCCTCCACTTT. This sequence encodes CASSGEPAPYNSPLHF.

This clonotype has more than one count but fewer than ten. V gene TRBV12-5 combines with J gene TRBJ2-1; TRBD2 matches 7 bases. J gave up 5 bases and V 1 base, and 11 bases lay outside the gene matches. The germline gives CDR1 LGHNT, CDR2 FRNRAP. The CDR3 is 17 amino acids. CDR3 residues: CASGLGASGTYNNEQFF. CDR3 coding DNA: TGTGCTAGTGGTTTGGGGGCTAGCGGTACGTATAACAATGAGCAGTTCTTC.

This clonotype was counted a few times. The chain couples TRBV9 to TRBJ2-7; D unclear. The germline V gene encodes CDR1 SGDLS and CDR2 YYNGEE. Trimming left V 4 bases short and J 1 base short, with 12 bases between. CDR3 size: 14 residues. CDR3 amino acids: CASSSRDLSYEQYF. For the CDR3, the DNA is TGTGCCAGCAGCTCCCGAGACTTATCCTACGAGCAGTACTTC.

The V and J genes are TRBV16 and TRBJ2-1; D assignment may be TRBD1 or TRBD2 (5 bases each). Germline CDR1 and CDR2: KGHSY and FQNENV. This CDR3 spans 14 amino acids. Trimming took 1 base from V and 5 from J, leaving 9 bases between them. The CDR3 sequence is CASSQLGVDNEQFF. CDR3 nucleotide sequence: TGTGCCAGCAGCCAATTGGGGGTGGACAATGAGCAGTTCTTC.

This clonotype was seen only a few times. The genes are TRBV12-3 or TRBV12-4 and TRBJ1-1; D might be TRBD1 (5 bases). The V end was cut by 2 bases, the J end by 6 bases, with 10 bases between. The CDR3 consists of 13 residues. In nucleotides, the CDR3 is TGTGCCAGCAGTTTATTTGGGGCCGCTGAAGCTTTCTTT. Translated, it gives CASSLFGAAEAFF.

The chain links TRBV29-1 to TRBJ1-2; 9 bases are a match to TRBD1. This CDR3 is built from 12 residues. V lost 8 bases and J lost 6; bases outside the gene matches: 7. The germline CDR1 and CDR2 sequences are SQVTM and ANQGSEA. This CDR3 is CSIRDRVNGYTF. DNA for the CDR3: TGCAGCATCCGGGACAGGGTCAATGGCTACACCTTC. The full variable domain, rest sourced from reference TRBV29-1 and TRBJ1-2, is SAVISQKPSRDICQRGTSLTIQCQVDSQVTMMFWYRQQPGQSLTLIATANQGSEATYESGFVIDKFPISRPNLTFSTLTVSNMSPEDSSIYLCSIRDRVNGYTFGSGTRLTVV.

The chain is built from TRBV10-3 and TRBJ2-2; D uncertain. CDR3 length equals 16 residues. Germline CDR1 and CDR2: ENHRY and SYGVKD. Between the trimmed V and J ends, which lost 6 bases and 2 bases, there was a span of 16 bases. The CDR3 reads CAIRTSGPTNTGELFF. The CDR3 bases are TGTGCCATCAGGACTTCTGGACCCACCAACACCGGGGAGCTGTTTTTT.

As DNA, the CDR3 is TGCGCCAGCAGCCAAGACCCAGGGCTCCAAGAGACCCAGTACTTC. It is translated as CASSQDPGLQETQYF. The V and J genes are TRBV4-1 and TRBJ2-5, with a tentative D call TRBD1 (5 bases). The CDR3 runs 15 residues. The V and J ends lost 0 bases and 1 base respectively, with 9 bases between them. Germline V gene lookup returns CDR1 MGHRA and CDR2 YSYEKL.

This chain connects TRBV3-1 to TRBJ2-2; 7 nucleotides line up with TRBD2. CDR1 is LGHDT and CDR2 is YNNKEL in the germline V gene (reference sequence). The CDR3 consists of 16 residues. After removal of 0 bases from V and 5 bases from J, the junction contained 6 bases not matched to a gene. The CDR3 loop reads CASSQDGRVLTGELFF. The CDR3 DNA follows: TGTGCCAGCAGCCAAGATGGGAGGGTATTGACCGGGGAGCTGTTTTTT.

The chain combines TRBV7-8 with TRBJ2-1; possibly TRBD1 or TRBD2 for D (5 bases each). There are 13 residues in the CDR3. The ends were cut back, 10 bases at V and 7 bases at J, with 17 bases in the middle. Germline V gives CDR1 SGHVS, CDR2 FQNEAQ. CDR3 in amino acids: CATHPRGRNEQFF. CDR3 DNA: TGTGCCACTCATCCGAGGGGCAGAAATGAGCAGTTCTTC.

The chain couples TRBV7-9 to TRBJ1-6; D gene unclear. The CDR3 totals 12 residues. Germline CDR1 is SEHNR and CDR2 is FQNEAQ (reference sequence). V lost 5 bases and J lost 13, with 12 bases in between. This chain's CDR3 is CASSLEGGPLHF. The CDR3 DNA sequence: TGTGCCAGCAGCCTCGAAGGAGGGCCCCTCCACTTT.

This chain connects TRBV7-2 to TRBJ2-3; no definite D call. This CDR3 contains 13 residues. The germline CDR1 and CDR2 sequences are SGHTA and FQGNSA. V lost 0 bases and J lost 8, with 9 bases in between. CDR3 sequence: CASSLADLGTQYF. CDR3 coding DNA: TGTGCCAGCAGCTTAGCGGATTTGGGTACGCAGTATTTT.

The chain carries TRBV2 and TRBJ2-7; TRBD1 aligns across 8 bases. Germline V gene lookup returns CDR1 SNHLY and CDR2 FYNNEI. The junction had 9 bases not matched to a gene; V was cut back by 6 bases and J by 5 bases. This CDR3 is 14 amino acids long. The CDR3 is CASRGGQGVHEQYF. In DNA, the CDR3 is TGTGCCAGCAGAGGCGGACAGGGCGTACACGAGCAGTACTTC.

This clonotype showed up just a few times. DNA of the CDR3: TGCGCCAGCAGCCAACGACAGTCGGCCTATGGCTACACCTTC. Its translation is CASSQRQSAYGYTF. The chain employs TRBV4-3 and TRBJ1-2; D is possibly TRBD1 (5 bases). V shed 2 bases and J shed 4 bases, with 11 bases lying between them. The CDR3 loop spans 14 amino acids. The germline CDR1 and CDR2 sequences are LGHNA and YSLEER.

The CDR3 sequence: CASSFVTGITDTQYF. The CDR3 DNA sequence: TGTGCCAGCAGTTTTGTGACAGGGATCACAGATACGCAGTATTTT. The genes are TRBV12-3 or TRBV12-4 and TRBJ2-3; 7 nucleotides match TRBD1. J gave up 2 bases and V 3 bases, and 5 bases lay outside the gene matches. The CDR3 length is 15 residues.

The V and J genes are TRBV5-6 and TRBJ2-5, with TRBD2 identical over 8 bases. The CDR3 contains 14 residues. V was pared by 4 bases and J by 5 bases, with 7 bases of the junction left unmatched. Germline CDR1 and CDR2: SGHDT and YYEEEE. The CDR3 nucleotides are TGTGCCAGCAGCACGGGACTAGTGAGGGAGACCCAGTACTTC. It is translated as CASSTGLVRETQYF.